A single sample gave rise to the 26 T cell receptor beta chains below, sequenced in a study of Graves' ophthalmopathy and Graves' hyperthyroidism. Amplification targeted the TCR beta CDR3 regions, with RNA transcripts as the source material. A first-round RT-PCR used HTBI primers, followed by a second-round multiplex PCR. TCRdb fed the multiplex PCR reads into MiXCR, producing one record per CDR3 protein. Found here are a few hundred thousand distinct CDR3 sequences, under 45% of them singletons; the top ten hold about 4.2%. Sequenced sample: peripheral blood or thyroid tissue (not recorded which). The receptors stem from an adult man with Graves' hyperthyroidism.

This chain joins TRBV29-1 and TRBJ2-2; the match to TRBD1 covers 7 bases. The J segment lost 6 bases and the V segment lost 3 bases, leaving 10 bases of the junction unmatched. CDR1 is SQVTM and CDR2 is ANQGSEA in the germline V gene. The CDR3 runs 15 residues. CDR3 coding DNA: TGCAGCGTTGATCGGGCAGGGGGAGTATCCGGGGAGCTGTTTTTT. This sequence encodes CSVDRAGGVSGELFF.

This clonotype was detected many times. The CDR3 bases are TGTGCCAGTAGTCGCGGGGCCCTCTCCTACGAGCAGTACTTC. As protein: CASSRGALSYEQYF. The chain combines TRBV19 with TRBJ2-7; possible D gene TRBD2, 6 bases. Trimming cost V 5 bases and J 0 bases, with 11 bases left between them. This CDR3 is 14 amino acids long. CDR1 LNHDA and CDR2 SQIVND come from the germline V gene (reference sequence).

This clonotype was observed a few times. The genes are TRBV30 and TRBJ1-2; TRBD1 is a possible D gene (5 bases). Trimming stripped 6 bases from V and 6 bases from J, with 14 bases between. Germline loops: CDR1 GTSNPN, CDR2 SVGIG (reference sequence). The CDR3 sequence is 12 residues long. CDR3 nucleotides: TGTGCCTGTGCGGGGGGACGAGATGGCTACACCTTC. This translates into CACAGGRDGYTF. Combining the CDR3 with reference TRBV30 and TRBJ1-2 gives the whole variable domain SQTIHQWPATLVQPVGSPLSLECTVEGTSNPNLYWYRQAAGRGLQLLFYSVGIGQISSEVPQNLSASRPQDRQFILSSKKLLLSDSGFYLCACAGGRDGYTFGSGTRLTVV.

The chain uses TRBV5-4 and TRBJ1-2, with 7 bases matching TRBD1. The germline V gene has CDR1 SGHNT and CDR2 YYREEE (reference sequence). V dropped 0 bases and J dropped 0; count of bases not matched to a gene: 8. There are 17 residues in the CDR3. The CDR3 region is CASSLEGRGLANYGYTF. CDR3 in DNA: TGTGCCAGCAGCTTGGAGGGCAGGGGGTTGGCTAACTATGGCTACACCTTC. Supplemented by reference TRBV5-4 and TRBJ1-2, the full variable domain reads ETGVTQSPTHLIKTRGQQVTLRCSSQSGHNTVSWYQQALGQGPQFIFQYYREEENGRGNFPPRFSGLQFPNYSSELNVNALELDDSALYLCASSLEGRGLANYGYTFGSGTRLTVV.

There are many counts of this clonotype. The chain recombines TRBV10-3 with TRBJ1-4, with TRBD1 identical over 7 bases. The germline gives CDR1 ENHRY, CDR2 SYGVKD. V dropped 3 bases and J dropped 8; count of bases not matched to a gene: 12. The CDR3 loop spans 16 amino acids. CDR3 coding DNA: TGTGCCATCAGTGACACTGGGACAGCGACTCGGGAAAAACTGTTTTTT. Protein: CAISDTGTATREKLFF.

V gene TRBV10-3 combines with J gene TRBJ1-1, with D possibly TRBD1 on 5 matching bases. V dropped 8 bases and J dropped 4 bases, with 11 bases sitting between them. The CDR3 extends over 12 amino acids. Per the germline V gene, CDR1 is ENHRY and CDR2 is SYGVKD. Here the CDR3 DNA reads TGTGCCATCGTCGGGGCCGGCACTGAAGCTTTCTTT. Amino acids: CAIVGAGTEAFF.

This clonotype was observed many times. The chain links TRBV29-1 to TRBJ1-2, with D perhaps TRBD1 (6 bases). Germline V gene data show CDR1 as SQVTM and CDR2 as ANQGSEA. V lost 5 bases to trimming and J lost 0 bases, with 10 bases between them. The CDR3 has 13 residues. As DNA, the CDR3 is TGCAGCGTTAAGGGGGGGGCTAACTATGGCTACACCTTC. Its protein product is CSVKGGANYGYTF. Complete variable domain (other parts from reference TRBV29-1 and TRBJ1-2): SAVISQKPSRDICQRGTSLTIQCQVDSQVTMMFWYRQQPGQSLTLIATANQGSEATYESGFVIDKFPISRPNLTFSTLTVSNMSPEDSSIYLCSVKGGANYGYTFGSGTRLTVV.

For this clonotype: A much larger clone lies one base from this, so it may be a read error. CDR3 protein: CASFYLVSDKSNTEAFF. The CDR3 bases are TGTGCCAGCTTCTACCTGGTTTCTGATAAATCGAACACTGAAGCTTTCTTT. This chain uses TRBV12-3 or TRBV12-4 with TRBJ1-1; D remains unclear. The V gene lost 8 bases and the J gene lost 1 base, with 23 bases spanning the gap. This CDR3 has 17 residues.

This clonotype has a handful of counts. The chain combines TRBV2 with TRBJ2-7; D perhaps matches TRBD2 (5 bases). CDR3 length: 15 amino acids. Germline V lookup: CDR1 SNHLY, CDR2 FYNNEI. The V end lost 5 bases, the J end lost 2 bases, and 16 bases lay between the germline ends. The CDR3 loop is CASSTAGESAYEQYF. CDR3 in DNA: TGTGCCAGCAGTACCGCCGGGGAGAGCGCCTACGAGCAGTACTTC.

This clonotype was recorded many times. This CDR3 is CASSLSGPHGYTF. For the CDR3, the DNA is TGTGCCAGCAGTTTATCGGGACCACATGGCTACACCTTC. V gene TRBV12-3 or TRBV12-4 combines with J gene TRBJ1-2; D might be TRBD1 (5 bases). This CDR3 is 13 amino acids long. The V end lost 2 bases, the J end lost 6 bases, and 10 bases lay between the germline ends.

This clonotype was detected many times. V is TRBV6-2 or TRBV6-3 and J is TRBJ1-2, with 7 nucleotides matching TRBD1. This CDR3 region has 15 residues. Looked up from germline, CDR1 is MNHEY and CDR2 is SVGEGT. After removal of 7 bases from V and 4 bases from J, the junction contained 12 bases not matched to a gene. The CDR3 coding sequence is TGTGCCAGCACCGAAAGAGGGGACAGACTCTATGGCTACACCTTC. It codes for CASTERGDRLYGYTF.

This clonotype was detected many times. This chain joins TRBV7-2 and TRBJ1-5; D is undetermined. Trimming removed 2 bases at V and 3 bases at J, with 5 bases between. Germline V gene sequence: CDR1 SGHTA, CDR2 FQGNSA. This CDR3 region has 13 residues. DNA for the CDR3: TGTGCCAGCAGCTTATCCATCAATCAGCCCCAGCATTTT. Protein sequence: CASSLSINQPQHF.

The sample holds many counts of this clonotype. The chain combines TRBV11-1 with TRBJ2-2, with D tentatively TRBD1 (6 bases). Germline V gives CDR1 SGHAT, CDR2 FQDESV (reference sequence). The CDR3 consists of 14 residues. The V gene lost 4 bases and the J gene lost 4 bases, with 10 bases spanning the gap. The CDR3 spells CASSSQGSTGELFF. The CDR3 DNA reads as TGTGCCAGCAGCTCCCAGGGGTCCACCGGGGAGCTGTTTTTT.

In this sample, this clonotype turned up many times. The chain joins TRBV12-3 or TRBV12-4 to TRBJ1-2; D is unclear. Trimming took 0 bases from V and 2 from J, leaving 13 bases between them. The CDR3 extends over 16 amino acids. CDR3 region: CASSLAAGRGNYGYTF. The DNA of the CDR3 is TGTGCCAGCAGTTTAGCGGCGGGGAGAGGAAACTATGGCTACACCTTC.

This chain joins TRBV19 and TRBJ2-5; 9 positions agree with TRBD2. The better agreement between TRBJ2-7 and the DNA end casts doubt on the J call. The germline gives CDR1 LNHDA, CDR2 SQIVND (reference sequence). This CDR3 spans 13 amino acids. CDR3 sequence: CASSAGGPGEQYF. The CDR3 bases are TGTGCCAGTAGTGCGGGAGGGCCTGGCGAGCAGTACTTC.

The chain joins TRBV7-6 to TRBJ2-5; 8 bases map to TRBD2. Germline values: CDR1 SGHVS, CDR2 FNYEAQ. V shed 5 bases, J shed 2 bases, and the junction held 7 bases outside the gene matches. CDR3 length: 15 residues. The CDR3 region has the DNA TGTGCCAGCAGCCCAAGACTAGCGAGACAAGAGACCCAGTACTTC. Amino acids: CASSPRLARQETQYF.

This clonotype was counted at least ten times. The rearrangement links TRBV6-5 to TRBJ1-2; D is uncertain. Trimming removed 5 bases at V and 4 bases at J, with 11 bases between. This CDR3 has 13 residues. Germline V lookup: CDR1 MNHEY, CDR2 SVGAGI. CDR3 in amino acids: CASSPGMSYGYTF. CDR3 nucleotide sequence: TGTGCCAGCAGTCCGGGGATGAGCTATGGCTACACCTTC.

This clonotype was recorded once. This chain connects TRBV10-3 to TRBJ1-1, with 7 bases lining up with TRBD1. V was pared by 5 bases and J by 4 bases, with 10 bases of the junction left unmatched. CDR1 and CDR2 from the germline V gene are ENHRY and SYGVKD. The CDR3 runs to 15 residues. The CDR3 DNA is TGTGCCATCAGTTCGACAGGGCCTAGGAGCACTGAAGCTTTCTTT. This translates into CAISSTGPRSTEAFF.

The table lists this clonotype with many counts. The V and J genes are TRBV7-9 and TRBJ2-7, with D possibly TRBD1 on 6 matching bases. The CDR3 extends over 13 amino acids. Per germline, CDR1 SEHNR and CDR2 FQNEAQ (reference sequence). V was shortened by 8 bases and J by 2 bases, with 13 bases between the two germline ends. As DNA, the CDR3 is TGTGCCAGCGAAATCCAGGGGACCTACGAGCAGTACTTC. Amino acid sequence: CASEIQGTYEQYF.

By sample share, this clonotype is medium-sized. The rearrangement links TRBV7-2 to TRBJ1-6, with a tentative D call TRBD1 (5 bases). Trimming shortened V by 0 bases and J by 7 bases, and 10 bases separated the two germline ends. The V gene's germline CDR1 is SGHTA and CDR2 FQGNSA. This CDR3 is built from 15 residues. CDR3 coding DNA: TGTGCCAGCAGCTTAGCGGGACTCGCGAATTCACCCCTCCACTTT. Protein sequence: CASSLAGLANSPLHF.

The chain recombines TRBV20-1 with TRBJ2-3, with D hard to call. The CDR3 totals 13 residues. Trimming removed 3 bases at V and 0 bases at J, with 7 bases between. CDR1 DFQATT and CDR2 SNEGSKA come from the germline V gene (reference sequence). CDR3 protein: CSARLDSTDTQYF. CDR3 DNA sequence: TGCAGTGCTAGGCTCGACAGCACAGATACGCAGTATTTT.

The V gene is TRBV29-1, the J gene TRBJ2-2; either TRBD1 or TRBD2 may fit D (6 bases each). Deletions cut 5 bases from V and 4 bases from J, with 26 bases between. The CDR3 is 18 residues long. From germline, CDR1 is SQVTM and CDR2 ANQGSEA. The CDR3 is CSVLTGFDRGLVTGELFF. The CDR3 DNA is TGCAGCGTTCTTACAGGGTTCGATCGGGGGTTGGTCACCGGGGAGCTGTTTTTT.

Only a few counts were recorded for this clonotype. The chain carries TRBV6-6 and TRBJ1-6; a weak D match, TRBD1 (5 bases). The V gene's germline CDR1 is MNHNY and CDR2 SVGAGI (reference sequence). The CDR3 is 15 amino acids. The V gene lost 5 bases and the J gene lost 5 bases, with 13 bases spanning the gap. The DNA for the CDR3 is TGTGCCAGCAGTCCCCAGGGTCTAGATAATTCACCCCTCCACTTT. It translates to CASSPQGLDNSPLHF.

V usage is TRBV7-9 and J usage is TRBJ2-7; 8 positions agree with TRBD2. The J call could be wrong; TRBJ2-1 is a better fit for the DNA end. The CDR3 totals 15 residues. Germline loops: CDR1 SEHNR, CDR2 FQNEAQ (reference sequence). CDR3 protein: CASSLALAAYNEQFF. DNA of the CDR3: TGTGCCAGCAGTCTTGCACTAGCGGCGTACAATGAGCAGTTCTTC.

This clonotype has a handful of counts. This chain links TRBV19 with TRBJ1-2, with 7 bases matching TRBD1. The CDR3 is 19 amino acids. V was clipped by 3 bases and J by 3 bases; unmatched bases: 19. Germline assignment: CDR1 LNHDA and CDR2 SQIVND (reference sequence). In DNA, the CDR3 is TGTGCCAGTAGTATCAAAGTTTGGGCAGGGGGTTTTGAGGACTATGGCTACACCTTC. Protein sequence: CASSIKVWAGGFEDYGYTF.

Worth noting for this clonotype: Given a much more abundant clone one base away, this may be a read error. The chain recombines TRBV5-1 with TRBJ2-7; D is uncertain. Germline V gene data show CDR1 as SGHRS and CDR2 as YFSETQ. This CDR3 is 18 amino acids long. The CDR3 nucleotides read TGCGCCAGCAGCTTGAATTCCTCCCCGAGATTGGGGTCCTACGAGAAGTACTTC. It yields the protein CASSLNSSPRLGSYEKYF.